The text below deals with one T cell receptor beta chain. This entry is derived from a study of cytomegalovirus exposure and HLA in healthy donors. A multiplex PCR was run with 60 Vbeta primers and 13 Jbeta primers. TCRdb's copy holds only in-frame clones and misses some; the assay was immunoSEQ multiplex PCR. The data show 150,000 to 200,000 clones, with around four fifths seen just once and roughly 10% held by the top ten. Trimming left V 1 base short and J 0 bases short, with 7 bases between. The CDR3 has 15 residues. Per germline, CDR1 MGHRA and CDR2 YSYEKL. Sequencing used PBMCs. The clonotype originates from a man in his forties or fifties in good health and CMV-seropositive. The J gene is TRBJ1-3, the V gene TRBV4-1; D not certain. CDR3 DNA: TGCGCCAGCAGCCAAGTTCGGTCCTCTGGAAACACCATATATTTT. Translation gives CASSQVRSSGNTIYF.